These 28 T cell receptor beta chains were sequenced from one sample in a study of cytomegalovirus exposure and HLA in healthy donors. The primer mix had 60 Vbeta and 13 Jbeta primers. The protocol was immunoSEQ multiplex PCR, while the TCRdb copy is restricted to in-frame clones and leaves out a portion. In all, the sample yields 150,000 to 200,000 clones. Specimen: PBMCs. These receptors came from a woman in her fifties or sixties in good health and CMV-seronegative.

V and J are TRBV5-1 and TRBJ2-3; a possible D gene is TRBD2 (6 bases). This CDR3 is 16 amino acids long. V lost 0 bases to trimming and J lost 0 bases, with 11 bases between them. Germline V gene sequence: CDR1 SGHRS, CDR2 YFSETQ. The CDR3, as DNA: TGCGCCAGCAGCTTGGCGATAGCGGCAAGCACAGATACGCAGTATTTT. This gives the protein CASSLAIAASTDTQYF.

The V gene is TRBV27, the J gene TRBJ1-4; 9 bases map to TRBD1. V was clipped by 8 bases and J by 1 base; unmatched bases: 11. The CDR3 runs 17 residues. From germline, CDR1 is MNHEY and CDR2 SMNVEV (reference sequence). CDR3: CASPVDRGIGTNEKLFF. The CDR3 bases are TGTGCCAGCCCGGTGGACAGGGGCATTGGAACTAATGAAAAACTGTTTTTT.

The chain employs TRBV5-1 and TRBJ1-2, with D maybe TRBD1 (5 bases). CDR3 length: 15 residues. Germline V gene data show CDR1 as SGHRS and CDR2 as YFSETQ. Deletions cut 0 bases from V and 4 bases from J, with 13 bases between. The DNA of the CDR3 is TGCGCCAGCAGCTTGGCAGGGAGGCGACCCTATGGCTACACCTTC. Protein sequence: CASSLAGRRPYGYTF.

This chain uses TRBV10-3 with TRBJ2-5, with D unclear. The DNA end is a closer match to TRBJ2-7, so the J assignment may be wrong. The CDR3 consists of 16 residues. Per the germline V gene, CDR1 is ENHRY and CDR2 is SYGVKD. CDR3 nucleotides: TGTGCCATCAGTGAGTCTGCTAGAATCTCAAACTACGAGCAGTACTTC. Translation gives CAISESARISNYEQYF.

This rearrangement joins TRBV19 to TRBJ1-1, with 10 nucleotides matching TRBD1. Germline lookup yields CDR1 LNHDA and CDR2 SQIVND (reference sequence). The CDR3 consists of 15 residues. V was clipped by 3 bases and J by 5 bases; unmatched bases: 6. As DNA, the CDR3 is TGTGCCAGTAGTATGAATGGACAGGGGGTAACTGAAGCTTTCTTT. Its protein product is CASSMNGQGVTEAFF.

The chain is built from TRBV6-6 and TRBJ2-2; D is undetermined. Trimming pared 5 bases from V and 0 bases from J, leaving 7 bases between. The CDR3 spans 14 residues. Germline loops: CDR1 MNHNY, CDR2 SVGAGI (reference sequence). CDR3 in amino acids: CASSPDSNTGELFF. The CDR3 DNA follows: TGTGCCAGCAGTCCCGACTCGAACACCGGGGAGCTGTTTTTT.

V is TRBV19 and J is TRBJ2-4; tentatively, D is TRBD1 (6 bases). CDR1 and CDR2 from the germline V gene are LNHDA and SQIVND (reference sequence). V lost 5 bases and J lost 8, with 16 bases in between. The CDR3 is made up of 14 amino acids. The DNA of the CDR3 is TGTGCCAGTAGTCTTGATCTAGAGGGGGACATTCAGTACTTC. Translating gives CASSLDLEGDIQYF. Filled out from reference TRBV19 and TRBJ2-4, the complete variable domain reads DGGITQSPKYLFRKEGQNVTLSCEQNLNHDAMYWYRQDPGQGLRLIYYSQIVNDFQKGDIAEGYSVSREKKESFPLTVTSAQKNPTAFYLCASSLDLEGDIQYFGAGTRLSVL.

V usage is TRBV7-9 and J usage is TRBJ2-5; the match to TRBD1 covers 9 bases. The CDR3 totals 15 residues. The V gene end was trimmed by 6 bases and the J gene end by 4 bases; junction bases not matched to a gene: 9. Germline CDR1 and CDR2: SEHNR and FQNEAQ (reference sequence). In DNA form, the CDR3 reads TGTGCCAGCAGGTCCTGGACAGGGGTGGGAGAGACCCAGTACTTC. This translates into CASRSWTGVGETQYF.

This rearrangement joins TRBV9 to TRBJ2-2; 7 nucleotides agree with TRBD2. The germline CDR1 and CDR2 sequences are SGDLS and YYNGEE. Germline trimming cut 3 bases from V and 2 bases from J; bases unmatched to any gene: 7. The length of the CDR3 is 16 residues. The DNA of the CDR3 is TGTGCCAGCAGCGGCCGAGGGAGGGGAAACACCGGGGAGCTGTTTTTT. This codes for CASSGRGRGNTGELFF.

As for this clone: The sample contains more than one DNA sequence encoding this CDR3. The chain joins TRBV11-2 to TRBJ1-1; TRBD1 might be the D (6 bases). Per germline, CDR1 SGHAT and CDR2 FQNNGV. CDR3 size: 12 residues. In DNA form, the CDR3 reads TGTGTTTCTTCAGGGGAGAACACTGAAGCTTTCTTT. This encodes CVSSGENTEAFF.

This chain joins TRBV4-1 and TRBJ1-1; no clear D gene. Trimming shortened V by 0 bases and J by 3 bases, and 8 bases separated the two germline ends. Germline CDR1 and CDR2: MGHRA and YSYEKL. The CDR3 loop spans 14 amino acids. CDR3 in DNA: TGCGCCAGCAGCCAAGATGAGGGCTACACTGAAGCTTTCTTT. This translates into CASSQDEGYTEAFF.

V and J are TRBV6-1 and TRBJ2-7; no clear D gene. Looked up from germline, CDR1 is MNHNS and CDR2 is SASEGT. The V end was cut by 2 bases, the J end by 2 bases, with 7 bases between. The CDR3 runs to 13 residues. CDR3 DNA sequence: TGTGCCAGCAGTGAATTGGGCGCCTACGAGCAGTACTTC. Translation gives CASSELGAYEQYF.

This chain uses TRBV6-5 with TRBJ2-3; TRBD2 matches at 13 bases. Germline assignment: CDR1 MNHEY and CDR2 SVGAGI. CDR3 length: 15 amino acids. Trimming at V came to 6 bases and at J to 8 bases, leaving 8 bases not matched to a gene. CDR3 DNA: TGTGCCAGCAGCCCGGGACTAGCGGGGATGGGTACGCAGTATTTT. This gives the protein CASSPGLAGMGTQYF.

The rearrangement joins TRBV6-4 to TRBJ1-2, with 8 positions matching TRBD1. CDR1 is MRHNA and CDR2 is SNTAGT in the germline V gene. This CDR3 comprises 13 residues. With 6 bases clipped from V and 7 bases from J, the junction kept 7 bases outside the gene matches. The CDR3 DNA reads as TGTGCCAGCAGCCCGGAACAGGGGGTTGGCTACACCTTC. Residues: CASSPEQGVGYTF.

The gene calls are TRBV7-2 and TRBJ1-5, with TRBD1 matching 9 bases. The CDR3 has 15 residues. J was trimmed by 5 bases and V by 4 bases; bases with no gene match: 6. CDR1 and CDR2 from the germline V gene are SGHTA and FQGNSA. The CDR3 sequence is CASSSGTGKYQPQHF. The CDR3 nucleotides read TGTGCCAGCAGCTCCGGGACAGGGAAGTATCAGCCCCAGCATTTT.

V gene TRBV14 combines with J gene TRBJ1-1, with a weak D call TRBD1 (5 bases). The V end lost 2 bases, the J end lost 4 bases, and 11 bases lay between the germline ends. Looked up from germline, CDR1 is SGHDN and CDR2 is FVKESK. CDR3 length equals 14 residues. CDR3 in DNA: TGTGCCAGCAGCCAAAGCCCGGGGGGCACTGAAGCTTTCTTT. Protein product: CASSQSPGGTEAFF.

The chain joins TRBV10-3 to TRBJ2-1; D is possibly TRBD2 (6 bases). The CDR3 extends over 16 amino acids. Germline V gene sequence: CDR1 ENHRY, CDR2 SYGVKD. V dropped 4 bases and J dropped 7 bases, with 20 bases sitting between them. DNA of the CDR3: TGTGCCATCAGTGGACTAGAACAAGGGAGAGGAAATGAGCAGTTCTTC. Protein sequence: CAISGLEQGRGNEQFF.

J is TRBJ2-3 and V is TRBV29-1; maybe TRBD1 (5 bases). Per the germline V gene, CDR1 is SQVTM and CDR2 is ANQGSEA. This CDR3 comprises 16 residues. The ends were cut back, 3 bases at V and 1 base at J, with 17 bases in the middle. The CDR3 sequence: CSVDPRVLEGTDTQYF. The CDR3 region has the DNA TGCAGCGTTGACCCCAGGGTCCTAGAGGGCACAGATACGCAGTATTTT.

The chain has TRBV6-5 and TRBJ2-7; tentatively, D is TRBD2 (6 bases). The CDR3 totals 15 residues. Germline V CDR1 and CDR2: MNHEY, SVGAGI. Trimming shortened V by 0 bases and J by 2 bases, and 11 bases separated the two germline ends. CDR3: CASSYSGRGTYEQYF. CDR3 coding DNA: TGTGCCAGCAGTTACTCGGGGCGGGGAACCTACGAGCAGTACTTC.

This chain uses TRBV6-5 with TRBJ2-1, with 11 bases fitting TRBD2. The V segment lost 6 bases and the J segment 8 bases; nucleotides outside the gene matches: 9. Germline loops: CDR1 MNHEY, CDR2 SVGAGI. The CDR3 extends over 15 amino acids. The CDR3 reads CASSPLAGERHEQFF. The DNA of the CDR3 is TGTGCCAGCAGCCCACTAGCGGGAGAAAGACATGAGCAGTTCTTC.

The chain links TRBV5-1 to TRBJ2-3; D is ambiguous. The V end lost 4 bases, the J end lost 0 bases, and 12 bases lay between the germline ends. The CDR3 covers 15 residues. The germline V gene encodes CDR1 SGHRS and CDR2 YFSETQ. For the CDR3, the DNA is TGCGCCAGCAGCCCTCAGGAAGCTAGCACAGATACGCAGTATTTT. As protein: CASSPQEASTDTQYF.

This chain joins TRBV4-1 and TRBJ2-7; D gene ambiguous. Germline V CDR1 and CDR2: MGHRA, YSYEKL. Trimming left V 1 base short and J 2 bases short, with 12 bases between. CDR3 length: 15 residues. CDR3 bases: TGCGCCAGCAGCCAAGGACCCGAGGAGACCTACGAGCAGTACTTC. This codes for CASSQGPEETYEQYF.

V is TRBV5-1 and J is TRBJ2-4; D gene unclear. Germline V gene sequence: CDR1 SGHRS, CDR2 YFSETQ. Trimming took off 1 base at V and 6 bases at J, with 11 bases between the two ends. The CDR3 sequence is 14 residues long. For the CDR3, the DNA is TGCGCCAGCAGCTTGTTACAGAGTCCAAACATTCAGTACTTC. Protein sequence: CASSLLQSPNIQYF.

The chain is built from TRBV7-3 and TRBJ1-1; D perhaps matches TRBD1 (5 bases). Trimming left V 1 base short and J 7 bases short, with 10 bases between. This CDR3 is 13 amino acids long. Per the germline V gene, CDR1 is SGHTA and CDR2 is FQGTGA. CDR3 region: CASSLIGEGEAFF. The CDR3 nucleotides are TGTGCCAGCAGCTTAATAGGGGAAGGTGAAGCTTTCTTT.

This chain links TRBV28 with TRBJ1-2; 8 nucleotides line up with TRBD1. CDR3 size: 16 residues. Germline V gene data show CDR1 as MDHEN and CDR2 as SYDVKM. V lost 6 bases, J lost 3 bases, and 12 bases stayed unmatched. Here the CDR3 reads CASRPPLAGGYYGYTF. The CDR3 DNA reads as TGTGCCAGCAGACCCCCCCTGGCAGGGGGCTACTATGGCTACACCTTC.

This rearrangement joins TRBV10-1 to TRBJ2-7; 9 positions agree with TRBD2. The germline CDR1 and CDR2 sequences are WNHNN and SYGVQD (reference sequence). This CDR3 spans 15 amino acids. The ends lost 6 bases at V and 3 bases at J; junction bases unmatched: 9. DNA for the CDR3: TGCGCCAGCAGGCCGGGAGGACTAGCGCACTACGAGCAGTACTTC. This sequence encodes CASRPGGLAHYEQYF.

CDR3 loop: CASRRDYGYTF. As DNA, the CDR3 is TGTGCCAGTAGGCGAGACTATGGCTACACCTTC. V usage is TRBV19 and J usage is TRBJ1-2; no definite D call. Germline-derived CDR1 and CDR2 are LNHDA and SQIVND (reference sequence). This CDR3 has 11 residues. V was pared by 6 bases and J by 3 bases, with 5 bases between. The variable domain in full, completed from reference TRBV19 and TRBJ1-2, reads DGGITQSPKYLFRKEGQNVTLSCEQNLNHDAMYWYRQDPGQGLRLIYYSQIVNDFQKGDIAEGYSVSREKKESFPLTVTSAQKNPTAFYLCASRRDYGYTFGSGTRLTVV.

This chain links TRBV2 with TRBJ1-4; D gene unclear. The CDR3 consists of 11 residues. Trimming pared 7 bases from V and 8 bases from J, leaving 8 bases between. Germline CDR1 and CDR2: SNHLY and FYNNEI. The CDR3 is CASKAGEKLFF. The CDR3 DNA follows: TGTGCCAGCAAGGCGGGGGAAAAACTGTTTTTT.